This T cell receptor (beta chain) was identified in a study of cytomegalovirus exposure and HLA in healthy donors. Primers included in the PCR were 60 Vbeta and 13 Jbeta primers. The table came from immunoSEQ multiplex PCR; TCRdb's copy has only in-frame clones and leaves some out. This sample has more than 100,000 clones, with 75% to 85% found just once. Specimen: PBMCs. This clonotype originated in a female donor in good health and CMV-seropositive.

CDR3 nucleotide sequence: TGTGCCAGCAGCTTAGACCGGCGGCAATACAATGAGCAGTTCTTC. Encoded protein: CASSLDRRQYNEQFF. The rearrangement joins TRBV7-9 to TRBJ2-1; D not certain. The CDR3 has 15 amino acids. With 1 base removed from V and 4 bases from J, the gap between germline ends came to 11 bases. Germline loops: CDR1 SEHNR, CDR2 FQNEAQ (reference sequence).